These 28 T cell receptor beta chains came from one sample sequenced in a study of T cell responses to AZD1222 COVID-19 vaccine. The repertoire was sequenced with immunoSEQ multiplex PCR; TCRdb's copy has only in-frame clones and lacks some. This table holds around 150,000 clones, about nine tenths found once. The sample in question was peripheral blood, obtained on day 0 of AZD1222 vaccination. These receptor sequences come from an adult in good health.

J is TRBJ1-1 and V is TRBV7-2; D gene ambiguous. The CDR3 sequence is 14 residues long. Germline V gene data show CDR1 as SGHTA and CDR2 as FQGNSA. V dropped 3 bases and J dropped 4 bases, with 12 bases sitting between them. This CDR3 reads CASSFNHGPTEAFF. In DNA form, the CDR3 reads TGTGCCAGCAGCTTCAACCACGGTCCCACTGAAGCTTTCTTT.

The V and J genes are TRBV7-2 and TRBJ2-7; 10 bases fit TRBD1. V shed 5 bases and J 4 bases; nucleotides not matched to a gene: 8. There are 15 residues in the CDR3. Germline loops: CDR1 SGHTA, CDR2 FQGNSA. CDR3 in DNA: TGTGCCAGCAGCCAAGCCGGGACAGGGGTTTACGAGCAGTACTTC. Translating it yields CASSQAGTGVYEQYF.

The chain's CDR3 is CASLGGGFQPQHF. CDR3 nucleotides: TGTGCCAGTTTGGGTGGGGGGTTTCAGCCCCAGCATTTT. The chain recombines TRBV19 with TRBJ1-5; D possibly corresponds to TRBD1 (5 bases). Germline V lookup: CDR1 LNHDA, CDR2 SQIVND (reference sequence). V was cut by 8 bases and J by 6 bases, with 14 bases left in between. The CDR3 runs 13 residues. Looking up the rest from reference TRBV19 and TRBJ1-5 gives the full variable domain: DGGITQSPKYLFRKEGQNVTLSCEQNLNHDAMYWYRQDPGQGLRLIYYSQIVNDFQKGDIAEGYSVSREKKESFPLTVTSAQKNPTAFYLCASLGGGFQPQHFGDGTRLSIL.

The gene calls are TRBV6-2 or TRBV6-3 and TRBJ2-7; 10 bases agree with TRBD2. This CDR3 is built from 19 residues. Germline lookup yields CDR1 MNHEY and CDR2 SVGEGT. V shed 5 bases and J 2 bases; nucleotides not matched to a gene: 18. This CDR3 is CASSHPASGSWKNAYEQYF. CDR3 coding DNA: TGTGCCAGCAGTCACCCAGCTAGCGGGAGCTGGAAAAACGCCTACGAGCAGTACTTC.

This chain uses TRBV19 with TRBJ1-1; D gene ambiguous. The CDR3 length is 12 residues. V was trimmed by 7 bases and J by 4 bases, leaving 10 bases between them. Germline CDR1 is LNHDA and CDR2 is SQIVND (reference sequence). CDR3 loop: CASNMGVTEAFF. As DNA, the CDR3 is TGTGCCAGTAACATGGGAGTCACTGAAGCTTTCTTT.

The CDR3 DNA is TGTGCCACCAGCAGAGATGAGGAGACAGGCGACTATGGCTACACCTTC. It encodes CATSRDEETGDYGYTF. This chain links TRBV15 with TRBJ1-2, with TRBD1 as a possible D gene (6 bases). Trimming took 0 bases from V and 3 from J, leaving 14 bases between them. Per germline, CDR1 LNHNV and CDR2 YYDKDF (reference sequence). The CDR3 contains 16 residues.

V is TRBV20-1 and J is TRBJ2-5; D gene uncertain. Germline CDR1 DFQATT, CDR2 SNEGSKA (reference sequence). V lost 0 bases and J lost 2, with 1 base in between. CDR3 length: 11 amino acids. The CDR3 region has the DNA TGCAGTGCTAGAGATCAAGAGACCCAGTACTTC. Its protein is CSARDQETQYF.

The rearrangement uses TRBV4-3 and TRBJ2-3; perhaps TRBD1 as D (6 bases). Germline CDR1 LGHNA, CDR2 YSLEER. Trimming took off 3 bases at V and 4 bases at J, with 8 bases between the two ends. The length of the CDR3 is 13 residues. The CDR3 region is CASSQKGADTQYF. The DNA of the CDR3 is TGCGCCAGCAGCCAGAAGGGGGCAGATACGCAGTATTTT.

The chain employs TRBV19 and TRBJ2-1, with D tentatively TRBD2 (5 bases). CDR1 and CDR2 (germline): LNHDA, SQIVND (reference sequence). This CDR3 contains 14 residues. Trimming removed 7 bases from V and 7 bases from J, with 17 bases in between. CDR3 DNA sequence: TGTGCCAGTAAAGGTTGGGGAGCCTCAAATGAGCAGTTCTTC. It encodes CASKGWGASNEQFF.

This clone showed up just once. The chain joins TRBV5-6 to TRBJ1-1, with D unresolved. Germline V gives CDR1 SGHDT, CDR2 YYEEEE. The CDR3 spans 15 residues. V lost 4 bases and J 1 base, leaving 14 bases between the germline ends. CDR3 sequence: CASSRAGDWNTEAFF. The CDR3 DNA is TGTGCCAGCAGCAGGGCCGGGGATTGGAACACTGAAGCTTTCTTT.

The CDR3: CASSKRGTGDTGELFF. CDR3 bases: TGTGCCAGCAGCAAGCGCGGGACAGGGGATACCGGGGAGCTGTTTTTT. The chain couples TRBV5-6 to TRBJ2-2; 10 bases align to TRBD1. CDR3 length: 16 amino acids. J was trimmed by 5 bases and V by 4 bases; bases with no gene match: 8. Germline CDR1 reads SGHDT; CDR2 reads YYEEEE.

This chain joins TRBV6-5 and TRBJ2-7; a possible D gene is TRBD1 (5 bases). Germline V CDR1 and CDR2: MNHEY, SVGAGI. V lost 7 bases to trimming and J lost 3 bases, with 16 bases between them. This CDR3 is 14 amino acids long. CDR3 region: CASTNGQGYYEQYF. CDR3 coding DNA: TGTGCCAGCACCAATGGGCAGGGATACTACGAGCAGTACTTC.

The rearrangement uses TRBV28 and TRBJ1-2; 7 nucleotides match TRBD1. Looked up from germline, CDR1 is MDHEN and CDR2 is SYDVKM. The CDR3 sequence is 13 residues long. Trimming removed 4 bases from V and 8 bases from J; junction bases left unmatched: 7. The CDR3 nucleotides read TGTGCCAGCAGTTCTCAGACAGGGAGGGGCTACACCTTC. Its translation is CASSSQTGRGYTF.

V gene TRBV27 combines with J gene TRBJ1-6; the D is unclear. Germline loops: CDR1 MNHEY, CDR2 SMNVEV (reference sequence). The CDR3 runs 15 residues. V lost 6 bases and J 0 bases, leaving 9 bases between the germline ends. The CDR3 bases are TGTGCCAGCAGCCCCAAGAGCTCCTATAATTCACCCCTCCACTTT. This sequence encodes CASSPKSSYNSPLHF.

CDR3 nucleotide sequence: TGTGCCAGCAGCTCCTTTAAGGGAATCCAGCCCCAGCATTTT. Residues: CASSSFKGIQPQHF. V usage is TRBV7-2 and J usage is TRBJ1-5; no firm D call. Germline lookup yields CDR1 SGHTA and CDR2 FQGNSA. This CDR3 has 14 residues. V lost 4 bases to trimming and J lost 7 bases, with 14 bases between them.

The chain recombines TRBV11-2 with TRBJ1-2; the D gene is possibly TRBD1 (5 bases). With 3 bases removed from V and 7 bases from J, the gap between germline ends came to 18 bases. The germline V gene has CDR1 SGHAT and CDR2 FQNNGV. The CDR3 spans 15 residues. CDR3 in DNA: TGTGCCAGCAGCTTGGGGACTCCTCGGGGAGGTGGCTACACCTTC. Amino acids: CASSLGTPRGGGYTF. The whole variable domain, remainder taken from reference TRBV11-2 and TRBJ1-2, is EAGVAQSPRYKIIEKRQSVAFWCNPISGHATLYWYQQILGQGPKLLIQFQNNGVVDDSQLPKDRFSAERLKGVDSTLKIQPAKLEDSAVYLCASSLGTPRGGGYTFGSGTRLTVV.

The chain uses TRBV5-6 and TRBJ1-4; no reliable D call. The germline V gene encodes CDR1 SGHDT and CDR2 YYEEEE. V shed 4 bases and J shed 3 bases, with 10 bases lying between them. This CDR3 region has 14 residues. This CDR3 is CASSPAIANEKLFF. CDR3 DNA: TGTGCCAGCAGCCCCGCGATAGCTAATGAAAAACTGTTTTTT.

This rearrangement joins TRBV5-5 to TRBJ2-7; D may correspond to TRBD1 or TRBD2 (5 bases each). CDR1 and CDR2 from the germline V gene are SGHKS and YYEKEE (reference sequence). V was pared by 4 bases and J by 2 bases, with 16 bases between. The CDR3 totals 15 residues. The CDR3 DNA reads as TGTGCCAGCAGCCCGGAGGTTCAGGGTGCCTACGAGCAGTACTTC. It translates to CASSPEVQGAYEQYF. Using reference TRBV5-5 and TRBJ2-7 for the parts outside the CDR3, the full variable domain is DAGVTQSPTHLIKTRGQQVTLRCSPISGHKSVSWYQQVLGQGPQFIFQYYEKEERGRGNFPDRFSARQFPNYSSELNVNALLLGDSALYLCASSPEVQGAYEQYFGPGTRLTVT.

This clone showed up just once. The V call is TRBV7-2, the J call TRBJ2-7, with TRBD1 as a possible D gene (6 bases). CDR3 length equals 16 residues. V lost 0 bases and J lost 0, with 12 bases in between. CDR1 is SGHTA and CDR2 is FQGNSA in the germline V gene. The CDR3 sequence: CASSLAGTKSSYEQYF. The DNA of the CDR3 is TGTGCCAGCAGCTTAGCAGGGACAAAAAGCTCCTACGAGCAGTACTTC.

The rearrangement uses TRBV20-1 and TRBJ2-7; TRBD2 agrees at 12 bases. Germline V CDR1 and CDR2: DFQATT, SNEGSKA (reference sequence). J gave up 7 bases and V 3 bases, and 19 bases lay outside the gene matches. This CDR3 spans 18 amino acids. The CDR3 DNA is TGCAGTGCTAGTCCCCCTAGCGGGAGGGAATTAACCCCGGGGGAGCAGTACTTC. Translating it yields CSASPPSGRELTPGEQYF.

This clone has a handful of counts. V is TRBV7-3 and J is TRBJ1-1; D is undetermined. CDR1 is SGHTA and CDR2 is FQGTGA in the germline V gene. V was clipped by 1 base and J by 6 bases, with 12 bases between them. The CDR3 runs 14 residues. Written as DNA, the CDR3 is TGTGCCAGCAGCTTAAAGGGCGGGGTCTCTGAAGCTTTCTTT. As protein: CASSLKGGVSEAFF. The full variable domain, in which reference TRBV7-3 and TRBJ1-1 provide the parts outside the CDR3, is GAGVSQTPSNKVTEKGKYVELRCDPISGHTALYWYRQSLGQGPEFLIYFQGTGAADDSGLPNDRFFAVRPEGSVSTLKIQRTERGDSAVYLCASSLKGGVSEAFFGQGTRLTVV.

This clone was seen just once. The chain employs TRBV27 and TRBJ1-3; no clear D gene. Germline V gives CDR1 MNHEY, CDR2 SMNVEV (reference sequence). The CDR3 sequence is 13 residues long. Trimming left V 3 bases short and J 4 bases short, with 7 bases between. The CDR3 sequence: CASSFGVGNTIYF. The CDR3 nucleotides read TGTGCCAGCAGTTTTGGCGTCGGAAACACCATATATTTT.

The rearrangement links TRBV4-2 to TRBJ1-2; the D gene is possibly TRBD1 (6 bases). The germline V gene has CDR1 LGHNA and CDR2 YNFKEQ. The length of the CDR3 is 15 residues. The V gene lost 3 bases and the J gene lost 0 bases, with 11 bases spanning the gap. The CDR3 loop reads CASSQPGASNYGYTF. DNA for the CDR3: TGTGCCAGCAGCCAGCCAGGGGCCTCTAACTATGGCTACACCTTC.

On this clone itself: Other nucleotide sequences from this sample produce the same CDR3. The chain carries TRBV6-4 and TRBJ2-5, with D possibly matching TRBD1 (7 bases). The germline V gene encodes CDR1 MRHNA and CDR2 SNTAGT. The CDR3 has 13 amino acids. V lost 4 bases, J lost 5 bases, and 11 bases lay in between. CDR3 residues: CASSVQGGETQYF. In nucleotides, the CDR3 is TGTGCCAGCAGTGTTCAGGGGGGTGAGACCCAGTACTTC.

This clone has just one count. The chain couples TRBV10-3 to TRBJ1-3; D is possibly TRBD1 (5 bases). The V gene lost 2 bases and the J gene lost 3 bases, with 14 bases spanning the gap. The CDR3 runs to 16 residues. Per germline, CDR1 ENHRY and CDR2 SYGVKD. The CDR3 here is CAISEGGSSGGNTIYF. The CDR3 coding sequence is TGTGCCATCAGTGAGGGGGGTTCATCGGGTGGAAACACCATATATTTT.

CDR3 sequence reads: CASSVAILDRADTQYF. The CDR3, as DNA: TGTGCCAGCAGCGTAGCCATCTTAGATAGGGCAGATACGCAGTATTTT. The V and J genes are TRBV9 and TRBJ2-3; no firm D call. This CDR3 spans 16 amino acids. V lost 0 bases and J lost 4, with 15 bases in between. CDR1 SGDLS and CDR2 YYNGEE come from the germline V gene.

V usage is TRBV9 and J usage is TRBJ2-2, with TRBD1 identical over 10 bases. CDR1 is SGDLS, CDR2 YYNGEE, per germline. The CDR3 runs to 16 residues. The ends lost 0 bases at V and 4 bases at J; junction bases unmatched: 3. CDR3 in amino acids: CASSVGQGAGTGELFF. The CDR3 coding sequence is TGTGCCAGCAGCGTAGGACAGGGGGCTGGCACCGGGGAGCTGTTTTTT.

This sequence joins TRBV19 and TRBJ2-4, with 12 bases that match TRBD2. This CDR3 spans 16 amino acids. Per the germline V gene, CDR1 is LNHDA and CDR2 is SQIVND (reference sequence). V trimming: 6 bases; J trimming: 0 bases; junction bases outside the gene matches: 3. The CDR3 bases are TGTGCCAGTAGGACTAGCGGGAGTACAGCCAAAAACATTCAGTACTTC. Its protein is CASRTSGSTAKNIQYF.